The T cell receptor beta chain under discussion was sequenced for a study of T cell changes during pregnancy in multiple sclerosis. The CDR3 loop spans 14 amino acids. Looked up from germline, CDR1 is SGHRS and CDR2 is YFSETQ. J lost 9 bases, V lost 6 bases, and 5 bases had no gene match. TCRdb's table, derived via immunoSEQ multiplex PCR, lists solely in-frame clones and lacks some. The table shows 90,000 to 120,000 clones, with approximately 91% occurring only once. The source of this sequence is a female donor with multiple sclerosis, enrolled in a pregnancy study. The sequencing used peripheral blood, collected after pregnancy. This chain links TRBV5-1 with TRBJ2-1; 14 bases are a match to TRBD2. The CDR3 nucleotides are TGCGCCAGCACCGGGACTAGCGGGGGAGGTGAGCAGTTCTTC. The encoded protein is CASTGTSGGGEQFF. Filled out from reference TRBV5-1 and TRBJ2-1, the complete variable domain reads KAGVTQTPRYLIKTRGQQVTLSCSPISGHRSVSWYQQTPGQGLQFLFEYFSETQRNKGNFPGRFSGRQFSNSRSEMNVSTLELGDSALYLCASTGTSGGGEQFFGPGTRLTVL.